This is a list of T cell receptor beta chains from one sample in a study of cytomegalovirus exposure and HLA in healthy donors. Using immunoSEQ multiplex PCR, the repertoire was profiled, and TCRdb retains in-frame clones only, with some absent. The sample has about 48,000 clones. The sequencing sample was made of PBMCs. All receptors derive from a male donor in good health and CMV-seropositive. Each CDR3 is given with its conserved first and last residue. Fields, in order: J gene, V gene, D gene, CDR3 DNA, CDR3 protein. The D gene is left open where the match is weak.

>TRBJ2-3|TRBV5-6|TRBD2
TGTGCCAGCAGCGCACTCGGGGGGGCCGAGACAGATACGCAGTATTTT
CASSALGGAETDTQYF
>TRBJ2-7|TRBV7-2|TRBD2
TGTGCCAGCAGCTTAGTTGCAGGGACTAACGAGCAGTACTTC
CASSLVAGTNEQYF
>TRBJ2-7|TRBV6-9|.
TGTGCCAGCAGTTATCGAGGACAGAGCTCCTACGAGCAGTACTTC
CASSYRGQSSYEQYF
>TRBJ1-2|TRBV19|.
TGTGCCAGTAGTGGCAGGACTAACTATGGCTACACCTTC
CASSGRTNYGYTF
>TRBJ1-6|TRBV10-3|.
TGTGCCATCAACGGGGACTCGGATTCACCCCTCCACTTT
CAINGDSDSPLHF
>TRBJ2-7|TRBV27|TRBD2
TGTGCCACCGGGAGGGTAGTGGGCTACGAGCAGTACTTC
CATGRVVGYEQYF
>TRBJ2-2|TRBV4-1|TRBD2
TGCGCCAGCAGCCAATCTGCTAGCGGGGACACCGGGGAGCTGTTTTTT
CASSQSASGDTGELFF
>TRBJ1-2|TRBV5-4|.
TGTGCCAGCAGCTGGGCCTATGGCTACACCTTC
CASSWAYGYTF
>TRBJ2-7|TRBV5-1|TRBD1
TGCGCCAGCAGCTCATGGAGACAGGGCTACTACGAGCAGTACTTC
CASSSWRQGYYEQYF
>TRBJ2-7|TRBV11-2|.
TGTGCCAGCAGCTTGGAGGGGTCCTACGAGCAGTACTTC
CASSLEGSYEQYF
>TRBJ2-7|TRBV7-9|.
TGTGCCAGCTTACTGGGGGCCGGGTACGAGCAGTACTTC
CASLLGAGYEQYF
>TRBJ1-2|TRBV19|.
TGTGCCAGTACCCGGGAATCCTATGGCTACACCTTC
CASTRESYGYTF
>TRBJ1-3|TRBV4-3|.
TGCGCCAGCAGCCAGGACAGCTCTGGAAACACCATATATTTT
CASSQDSSGNTIYF
>TRBJ2-7|TRBV9|.
TGTGCCAGCAGCGAGGCAGGTTCAGAATACGAGCAGTACTTC
CASSEAGSEYEQYF
>TRBJ1-6|TRBV4-2|.
TGTGCCAGCAGCCCTGGCGGGAGGAATAATCCACCCCTCCACTTT
CASSPGGRNNPPLHF